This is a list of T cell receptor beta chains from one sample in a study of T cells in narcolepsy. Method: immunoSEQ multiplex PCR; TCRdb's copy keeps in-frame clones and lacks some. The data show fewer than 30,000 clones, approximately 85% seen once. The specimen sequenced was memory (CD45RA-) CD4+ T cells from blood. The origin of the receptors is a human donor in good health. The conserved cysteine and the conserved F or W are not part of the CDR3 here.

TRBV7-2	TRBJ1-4	ASSASGPSFATNEKLF
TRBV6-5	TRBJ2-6	ASSYSLDSGANVLT
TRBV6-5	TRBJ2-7	ASSERTAYEQY
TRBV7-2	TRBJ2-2	ASSLGGLAVGELF
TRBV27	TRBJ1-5	ASRIDRYSNQPQH
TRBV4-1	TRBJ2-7	ASSQPGAATYEQY
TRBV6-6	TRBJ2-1	ASSTQGSNEQF
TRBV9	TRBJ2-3	ASSGDSGGRADTQY
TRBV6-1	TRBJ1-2	ASTDVQANYGYT
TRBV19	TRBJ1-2	ASSIDAGNYGYT
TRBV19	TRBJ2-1	ASSIFGRPENEQF
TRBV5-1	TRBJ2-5	ASSSGRGREETQY
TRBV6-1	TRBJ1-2	ASSEAVGNYGYT
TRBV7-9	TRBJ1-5	ASSSRTGDHQPQH
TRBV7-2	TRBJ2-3	ASSFPGDRADTQY
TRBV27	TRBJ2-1	ASSLERVHEQF
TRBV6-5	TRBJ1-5	ASSYGGFGGNQPQH
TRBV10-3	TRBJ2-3	ASQTSGASTDTQY
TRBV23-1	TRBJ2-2	ASSHPTTGRNTGELF
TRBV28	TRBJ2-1	ASSSLKKRDLEKYNEQF
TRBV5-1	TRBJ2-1	ASRIRGSYGDEQF
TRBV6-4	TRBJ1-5	ASRVLRGSNQPQH
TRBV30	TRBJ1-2	AWSVLGVGYT
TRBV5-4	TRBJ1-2	ASTKQGGANYGYT